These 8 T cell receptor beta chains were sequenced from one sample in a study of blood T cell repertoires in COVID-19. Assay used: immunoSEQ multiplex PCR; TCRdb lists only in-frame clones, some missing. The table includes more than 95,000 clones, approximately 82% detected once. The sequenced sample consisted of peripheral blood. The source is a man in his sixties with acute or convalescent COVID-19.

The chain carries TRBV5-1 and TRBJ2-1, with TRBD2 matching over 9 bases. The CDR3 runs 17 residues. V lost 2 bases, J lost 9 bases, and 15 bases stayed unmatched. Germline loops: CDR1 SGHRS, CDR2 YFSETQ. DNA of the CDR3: TGCGCCAGCAGCTTACGCCTAGTGGCGGGGGGGCATAGTGAGCAGTTCTTC. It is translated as CASSLRLVAGGHSEQFF.

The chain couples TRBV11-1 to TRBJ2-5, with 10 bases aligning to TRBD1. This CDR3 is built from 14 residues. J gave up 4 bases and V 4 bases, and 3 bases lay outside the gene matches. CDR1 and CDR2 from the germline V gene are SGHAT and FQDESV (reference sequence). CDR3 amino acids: CASSSRDRGETQYF. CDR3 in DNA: TGTGCCAGCAGCTCTCGGGACAGGGGAGAGACCCAGTACTTC.

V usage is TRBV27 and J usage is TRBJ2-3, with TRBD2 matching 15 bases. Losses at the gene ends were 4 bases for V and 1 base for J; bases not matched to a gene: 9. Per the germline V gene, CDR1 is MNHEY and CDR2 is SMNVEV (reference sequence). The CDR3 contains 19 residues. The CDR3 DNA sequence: TGTGCCAGCAGTTCCCTAGGACTAGCGGGGGGGCGAGGCACAGATACGCAGTATTTT. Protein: CASSSLGLAGGRGTDTQYF.

The CDR3 spells CASSYSGYGYTF. The CDR3 DNA is TGTGCCAGTAGTTATTCAGGGTACGGCTACACCTTC. The chain uses TRBV19 and TRBJ1-2; D might be TRBD1 (5 bases). The CDR3 sequence is 12 residues long. V lost 5 bases and J 8 bases, leaving 12 bases between the germline ends. CDR1 and CDR2 from the germline V gene are LNHDA and SQIVND (reference sequence).

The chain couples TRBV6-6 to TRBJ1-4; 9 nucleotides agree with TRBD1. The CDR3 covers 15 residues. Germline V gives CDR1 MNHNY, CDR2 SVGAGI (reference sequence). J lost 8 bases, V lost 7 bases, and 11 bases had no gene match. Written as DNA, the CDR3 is TGTGCCAGCAACTCCGGGACAGGGTACGAGGAAAAACTGTTTTTT. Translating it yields CASNSGTGYEEKLFF.

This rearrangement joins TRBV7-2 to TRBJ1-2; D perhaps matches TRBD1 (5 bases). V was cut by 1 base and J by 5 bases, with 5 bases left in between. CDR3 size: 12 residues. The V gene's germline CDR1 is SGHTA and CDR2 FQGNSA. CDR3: CASSLEGYGYTF. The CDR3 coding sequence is TGTGCCAGCAGCTTAGAGGGGTATGGCTACACCTTC.

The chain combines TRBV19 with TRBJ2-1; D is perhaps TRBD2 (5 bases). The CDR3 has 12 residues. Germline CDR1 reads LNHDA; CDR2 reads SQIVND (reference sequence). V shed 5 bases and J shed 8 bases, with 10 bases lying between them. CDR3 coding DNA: TGTGCCAGTAGTCACAGAGGGCATGAGCAGTTCTTC. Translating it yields CASSHRGHEQFF.

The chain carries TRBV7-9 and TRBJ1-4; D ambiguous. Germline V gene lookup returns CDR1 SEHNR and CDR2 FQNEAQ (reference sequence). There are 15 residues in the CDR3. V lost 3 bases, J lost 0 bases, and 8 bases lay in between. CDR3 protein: CASSFGGATNEKLFF. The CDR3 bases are TGTGCCAGCAGCTTTGGCGGAGCAACTAATGAAAAACTGTTTTTT.